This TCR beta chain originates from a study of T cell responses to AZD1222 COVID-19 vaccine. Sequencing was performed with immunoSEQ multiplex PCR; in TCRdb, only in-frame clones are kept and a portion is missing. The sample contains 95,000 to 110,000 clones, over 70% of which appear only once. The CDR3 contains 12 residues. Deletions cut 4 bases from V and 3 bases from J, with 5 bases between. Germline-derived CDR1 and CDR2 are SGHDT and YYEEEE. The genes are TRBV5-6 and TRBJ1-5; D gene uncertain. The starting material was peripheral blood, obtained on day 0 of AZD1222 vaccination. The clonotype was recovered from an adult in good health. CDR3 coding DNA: TGTGCCAGCAGCCAGATCAATCAGCCCCAGCATTTT. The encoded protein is CASSQINQPQHF.